This TCR beta chain was recorded in a study of PD-1 blockade in mismatch repair-deficient tumors. Study conclusions and caveats: Rapid post-treatment expansion, then contraction, generally preceding radiologic response, marked tumor-resident clones.

About this clone itself: Its antigen is unknown.

The protocol was immunoSEQ multiplex PCR, while the TCRdb copy is restricted to in-frame clones and leaves out a portion. The table has about 130,000 clones, about 88% seen once. The V gene's germline CDR1 is SGHTA and CDR2 FQGNSA. The length of the CDR3 is 14 residues. V dropped 2 bases and J dropped 3 bases, with 10 bases sitting between them. The source of this sequence is an adult with mismatch repair-deficient cancer. Sequences were derived from peripheral blood, sampled approximately 72 weeks after starting pembrolizumab. The chain couples TRBV7-2 to TRBJ1-2, with D perhaps TRBD1 (5 bases). This chain's CDR3 is CASSLRGVDYGYTF. DNA of the CDR3: TGTGCCAGCAGCTTAAGAGGGGTAGACTATGGCTACACCTTC. The whole variable domain, remainder taken from reference TRBV7-2 and TRBJ1-2, is GAGVSQSPSNKVTEKGKDVELRCDPISGHTALYWYRQSLGQGLEFLIYFQGNSAPDKSGLPSDRFSAERTGGSVSTLTIQRTQQEDSAVYLCASSLRGVDYGYTFGSGTRLTVV.